The sequence of this TCR beta chain was determined in a study of T and B cells in COVID-19 patients (dated by TCRdb to the early 2020s). Regarding the study in general: In this study, adaptive immunity was profiled in COVID-19 patients who either had active infection or had recovered, using TRB and IGH repertoire sequencing of peripheral blood. A recovered cohort comprised some 18 patients contributing roughly 20 samples, mostly after mild to moderate COVID-19 managed as outpatients. A median age of roughly 31 years was recorded in the recovered cohort versus approximately 70 years in the active-infection cohort. Critical illness requiring mechanical ventilation or ECMO was present in three fifths of the roughly 20 patients in the active-infection cohort. In the active-infection cohort, about 90% of the roughly 20 patients had comorbidities linked to unfavorable COVID-19 outcome. Over 7 million TCR sequences were analysed from a TCR and BCR sequence repository that comprised 35 to 40 patients and 65 or so time points. A couple of patients were included in both the recovered and active cohorts because samples were available from active disease and after recovery. An age-matched reference group of under 40 healthy donors negative for COVID-19 antibodies served as the comparison for repertoire analyses. As many as 9 follow-up blood samples were taken per patient, and some of the samples covered different disease stages within the same individual.

Remarks on this clonotype: The clone's antigen remains unknown. Base qualities are not at hand, and no much larger clone is one base apart.

TRB repertoires were amplified from about 250-500 ng of genomic DNA extracted from blood. The reads were generated on an Illumina MiSeq. TRB rearrangements were amplified by multiplex PCR with BIOMED2 TRB-A/B primer pools. Illumina-compatible adapters and 7-nucleotide sample barcodes were attached to the amplicons in two consecutive PCRs. Phusion HS II polymerase was used for all library PCRs. Amplicons were gel-purified with the NucleoSpin Gel and PCR Clean-up kit, quantified on Qubit, and pooled at approximately 4 nM. The quality of the amplicon pool was checked on an Agilent 2100 Bioanalyzer prior to Illumina next-generation sequencing. The paper's data handling went like this. TRB rearrangements were annotated with MiXCR 3.0.8 using the default MiXCR reference library. Non-productive reads and sequences with fewer than 2 reads were removed, and every unique CDR3 nucleotide sequence was treated as one clone. Clonality, diversity, richness and V-J gene usage were computed in R 3.5.1. GLIPH2 was used to cluster TCRs based on CDR3 similarity, and OLGA was used to calculate the generation probabilities. Only GLIPH2 clusters containing at least four unique TCR clonotypes present in at least three individuals were kept. Starting from the raw public reads, TCRdb applied fastp trimming at Q25, assembled clones with MiXCR and retained in-frame beta chains. Each CDR3 protein gets just one entry, which takes the most common genes and DNA from the rows behind it. The V and J calls and clone size come from TCRdb's table, not from the authors' own analysis. The sample table lists some 5,000 distinct CDR3 sequences, 21% of them with a count of one. 3% to 3.5% of the sample is in the top ten clones.

Points the paper makes about the study in general: The cohort was considered too small to assess HLA contributions to COVID-19 susceptibility or severity. A total of 2,000 to 2,500 exclusive TCR clusters, including 30 to 40 low-pGen clusters, were found in the recovered cohort. The reported TCR clusters were stated to require prospective validation before clinical use. In patients with COVID-19, the usage of TRBV/TRBJ genes was reported to be strongly skewed. Blood samples obtained from mildly ill patients during symptoms, as well as early samples obtained from severe cases, were available only in scarce numbers. During active COVID-19 the TRB repertoires were highly clonal, but at recovery diversity and richness rose above the levels seen in healthy donors. Specific T cell subsets (CD4+/Treg/CD8+) and sorted SARS-CoV-2-responsive or tetramer+ T cells had not yet been sequenced, and these experiments were ongoing.

Material: blood. The TCR was taken from a human donor with active COVID-19.

DNA sequence: TGTGCCAGCAGCTTGGGGGCAGCGGAAAATGAGCAGTTCTTC. It is translated as CASSLGAAENEQFF. The V gene is TRBV7-2 and the J gene is TRBJ2-1; the D gene is possibly TRBD1, with 6 bases matching. From cysteine to phenylalanine, the CDR3 is 14 amino acids long. Left in the record is the CDR3 DNA by itself, 42 bases read in frame from the first base. Per the germline V gene, SGHTA is the CDR1 and FQGNSA is the CDR2. V sheds 3 bases and J sheds 7 bases, leaving 13 bases between their ends.